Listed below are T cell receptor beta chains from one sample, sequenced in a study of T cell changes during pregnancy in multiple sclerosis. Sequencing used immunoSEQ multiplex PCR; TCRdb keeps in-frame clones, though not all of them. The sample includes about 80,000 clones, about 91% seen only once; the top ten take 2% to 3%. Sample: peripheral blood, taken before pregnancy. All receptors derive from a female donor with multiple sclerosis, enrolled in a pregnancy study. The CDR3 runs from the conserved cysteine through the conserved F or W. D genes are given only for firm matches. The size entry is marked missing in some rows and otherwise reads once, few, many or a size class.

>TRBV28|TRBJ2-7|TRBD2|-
CASRIAGGLREQYF
TGTGCCAGCAGAATAGCGGGAGGGCTTCGCGAGCAGTACTTC
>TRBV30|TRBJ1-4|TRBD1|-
CAWSFSRGFNEKLFF
TGTGCCTGGAGTTTCTCCAGGGGGTTTAATGAAAAACTGTTTTTT
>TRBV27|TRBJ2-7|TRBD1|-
CASSPIPGQGYEQYF
TGTGCCAGCAGTCCTATTCCGGGACAGGGGTACGAGCAGTACTTC
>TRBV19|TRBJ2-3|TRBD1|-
CASPGTGESTDTQYF
TGTGCCAGTCCTGGGACAGGGGAGAGCACAGATACGCAGTATTTT
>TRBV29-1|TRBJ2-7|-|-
CSVVLAAFYEQYF
TGCAGCGTTGTGCTAGCAGCCTTCTACGAGCAGTACTTC
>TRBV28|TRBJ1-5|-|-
CASSLAGQSNQPQHF
TGTGCCAGCAGTCTAGCCGGCCAAAGCAATCAGCCCCAGCATTTT
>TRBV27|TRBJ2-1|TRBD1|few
CASSPPRQGSYNEQFF
TGTGCCAGCAGTCCCCCAAGACAGGGGAGCTACAATGAGCAGTTCTTC
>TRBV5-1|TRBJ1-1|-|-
CASSLGGLMNTEAFF
TGCGCCAGCAGCTTGGGGGGCCTTATGAACACTGAAGCTTTCTTT
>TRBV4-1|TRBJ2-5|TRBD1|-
CASSQDIGTAYRETQYF
TGCGCCAGCAGCCAAGATATCGGGACAGCTTATAGAGAGACCCAGTACTTC
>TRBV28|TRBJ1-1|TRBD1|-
CASSIRPGQEAFF
TGTGCCAGCAGTATAAGACCGGGACAGGAAGCTTTCTTT
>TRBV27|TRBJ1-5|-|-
CASSSTGLEPQHF
TGTGCCAGCAGTTCAACAGGGCTGGAGCCCCAGCATTTT
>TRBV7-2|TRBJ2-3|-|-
CASSLALGRQDTQYF
TGTGCCAGCAGCTTAGCGCTGGGCCGTCAAGATACGCAGTATTTT
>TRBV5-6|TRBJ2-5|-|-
CASSLDDRETQYF
TGTGCCAGCAGCTTGGACGATAGAGAGACCCAGTACTTC
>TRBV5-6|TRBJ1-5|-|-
CASSLRSADWEPQHF
TGTGCCAGCAGCTTGCGGTCGGCAGACTGGGAGCCCCAGCATTTT
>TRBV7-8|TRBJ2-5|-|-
CASSLVRGGETQYF
TGTGCCAGCAGCTTAGTGAGGGGGGGGGAGACCCAGTACTTC
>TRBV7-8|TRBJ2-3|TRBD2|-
CASSPLAGLTDTQYF
TGTGCCAGCAGTCCCTTAGCGGGCCTCACAGATACGCAGTATTTT
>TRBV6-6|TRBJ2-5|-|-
CASSYTQGSEKTQYF
TGTGCCAGCAGTTACACACAGGGTAGTGAGAAGACCCAGTACTTC
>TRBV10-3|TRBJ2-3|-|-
CAISWGETDTQYF
TGTGCCATCAGCTGGGGGGAGACAGATACGCAGTATTTT
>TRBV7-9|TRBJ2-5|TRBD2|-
CASSHGTSGRGTQYF
TGTGCCAGCAGCCATGGGACTAGCGGGAGAGGGACCCAGTACTTC
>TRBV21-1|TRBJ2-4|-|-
CASSKCRTVGGNIQYF
TGTGCCAGCAGCAAATGTAGGACAGTCGGAGGAAACATTCAGTACTTC
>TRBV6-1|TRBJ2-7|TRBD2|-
CASRTTSGRAAEQYF
TGTGCCAGCAGGACGACTAGCGGGAGGGCCGCCGAGCAGTACTTC
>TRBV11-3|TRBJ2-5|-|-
CASSPRGQGIETQYF
TGTGCCAGCAGCCCACGTGGGCAGGGGATAGAGACCCAGTACTTC
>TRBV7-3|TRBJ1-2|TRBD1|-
CASSKTGGDGYTF
TGTGCCAGCAGCAAGACAGGGGGCGATGGCTACACCTTC
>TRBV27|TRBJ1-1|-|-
CASSLSDRNTEAFF
TGTGCCAGCAGTTTATCCGACAGAAACACTGAAGCTTTCTTT
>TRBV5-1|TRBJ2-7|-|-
CASRPYEGSYEQYF
TGCGCCAGCAGACCGTACGAGGGCTCCTACGAGCAGTACTTC
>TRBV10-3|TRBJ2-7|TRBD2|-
CAISQGTSNYEQYF
TGTGCCATCAGCCAGGGGACTAGCAACTACGAGCAGTACTTC
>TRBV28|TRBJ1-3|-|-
CASRPDQASGNTIYF
TGTGCCAGCAGACCAGACCAGGCCTCTGGAAACACCATATATTTT
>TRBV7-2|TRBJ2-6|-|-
CASSFSPLGSGANVLTF
TGTGCCAGCAGCTTCTCACCGCTCGGCTCTGGGGCCAACGTCCTGACTTTC
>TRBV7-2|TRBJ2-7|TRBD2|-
CASSFGTSGRPEQYF
TGTGCCAGCAGCTTCGGGACTAGCGGGAGGCCCGAGCAGTACTTC
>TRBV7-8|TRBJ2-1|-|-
CASSLDRKNNEQFF
TGTGCCAGCAGTCTTGACAGAAAAAATAATGAGCAGTTCTTC
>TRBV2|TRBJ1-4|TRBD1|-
CASRDRTGTVREKLFF
TGTGCCAGCAGGGACCGGACAGGCACGGTTAGGGAAAAACTGTTTTTT
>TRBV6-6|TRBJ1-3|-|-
CASSSTGISGNTIYF
TGTGCCAGCAGTTCAACAGGGATCTCTGGAAACACCATATATTTT
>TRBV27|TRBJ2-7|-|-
CASSRAGLAYEQYF
TGTGCCAGCAGTCGGGCGGGCTTAGCCTACGAGCAGTACTTC
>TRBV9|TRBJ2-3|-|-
CASAGFSTDTQYF
TGTGCCAGCGCAGGGTTTAGCACAGATACGCAGTATTTT
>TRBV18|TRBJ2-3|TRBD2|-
CASSPRLAGVTDTQYF
TGTGCCAGCTCACCAAGGTTAGCGGGAGTGACAGATACGCAGTATTTT
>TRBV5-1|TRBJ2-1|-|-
CASSSRTESGYNEQFF
TGCGCCAGCAGCTCGCGGACAGAATCGGGGTACAATGAGCAGTTCTTC
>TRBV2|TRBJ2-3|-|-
CASPSGLRTDTQYF
TGTGCCAGCCCATCCGGGTTGAGGACAGATACGCAGTATTTT
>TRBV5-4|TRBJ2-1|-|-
CASSFGPRDVEQFF
TGTGCCAGCAGCTTTGGGCCGAGGGATGTTGAGCAGTTCTTC
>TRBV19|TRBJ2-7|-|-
CASSGSGGPYEQYF
TGTGCCAGTAGCGGCAGCGGAGGTCCCTACGAGCAGTACTTC
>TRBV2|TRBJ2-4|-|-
CASSERWLAKNIQYF
TGTGCCAGCAGCGAACGCTGGCTAGCCAAAAACATTCAGTACTTC
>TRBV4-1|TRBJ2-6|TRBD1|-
CASSQDRGQGSGANVLTF
TGCGCCAGCAGTCAAGATAGGGGGCAGGGGTCTGGGGCCAACGTCCTGACTTTC
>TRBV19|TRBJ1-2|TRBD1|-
CASSISAGGLHYGYTF
TGTGCCAGTAGTATCTCAGCAGGGGGCCTACACTATGGCTACACCTTC
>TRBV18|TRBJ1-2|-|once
CASSPDGNYGYTF
TGTGCCAGCTCACCCGACGGGAACTATGGCTACACCTTC
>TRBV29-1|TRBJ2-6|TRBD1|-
CSPKRTGVSGANVLTF
TGCAGCCCGAAGCGGACAGGAGTCTCTGGGGCCAACGTCCTGACTTTC
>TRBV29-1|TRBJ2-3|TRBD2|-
CSVDNLAGGWTDTQYF
TGCAGCGTTGACAACCTAGCGGGAGGGTGGACAGATACGCAGTATTTT
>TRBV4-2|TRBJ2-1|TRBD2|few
CASTLAGGHHEQFF
TGTGCCAGCACCTTAGCGGGAGGGCACCATGAGCAGTTCTTC
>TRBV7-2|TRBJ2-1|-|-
CASSLAGTSYNEQFF
TGTGCCAGCAGCTTGGCGGGGACCTCCTACAATGAGCAGTTCTTC
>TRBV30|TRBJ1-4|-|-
CAWSRGAPGEKLFF
TGTGCCTGGAGTCGGGGGGCGCCGGGTGAAAAACTGTTTTTT
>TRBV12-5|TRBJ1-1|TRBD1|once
CASGLVKGQGNTEAFF
TGTGCTAGTGGTTTGGTAAAGGGACAGGGGAACACTGAAGCTTTCTTT
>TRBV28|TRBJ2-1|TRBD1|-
CASSSPGQGDNEQFF
TGTGCCAGCAGTTCACCGGGACAGGGTGACAATGAGCAGTTCTTC
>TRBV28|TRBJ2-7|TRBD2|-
CASSSPGGFYEQYF
TGTGCCAGCAGTTCTCCGGGAGGCTTCTACGAGCAGTACTTC
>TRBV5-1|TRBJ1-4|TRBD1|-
CASSSLPTGLTEKLFF
TGCGCCAGCAGCTCTCTCCCGACAGGGTTAACTGAAAAACTGTTTTTT
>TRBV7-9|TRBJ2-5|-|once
CASSLGEAQYF
TGTGCCAGCAGCTTAGGTGAGGCCCAGTACTTC
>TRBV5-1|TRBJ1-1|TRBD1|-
CASSLGGASTEAFF
TGCGCCAGCAGCTTAGGGGGCGCAAGCACTGAAGCTTTCTTT
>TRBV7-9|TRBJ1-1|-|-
CASSPRTGGEAFF
TGTGCCAGCAGCCCGCGGACCGGAGGAGAAGCTTTCTTT
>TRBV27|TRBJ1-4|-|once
CASSLWGNEKLFF
TGTGCCAGCAGTTTATGGGGCAATGAAAAACTGTTTTTT
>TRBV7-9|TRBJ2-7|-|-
CASSFGSYEQYF
TGTGCCAGCAGCTTTGGCAGCTACGAGCAGTACTTC
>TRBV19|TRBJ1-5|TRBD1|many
CASSIRTGKQPQHF
TGTGCCAGTAGTATCCGGACAGGGAAACAGCCCCAGCATTTT